The rows below give T cell receptor beta chains drawn from one sample of a study of cytomegalovirus exposure and HLA in healthy donors. Generated by immunoSEQ multiplex PCR, the TCRdb table keeps only in-frame clones and is missing some. The data contain about 150,000 clones, 84% of them singletons. Sequencing input: PBMCs. These receptors came from a man aged 18 to 30 in good health and CMV-seronegative. CDR3s include the opening cysteine and the closing phenylalanine or tryptophan. Only some rows state a clone size, as once, few, many or a class for expanded clones.

TRBJ2-1,TRBV11-1,once,CASSSGTSGGAHNEQFF
TRBJ2-7,TRBV4-1,-,CASSQEFAFQGQYF
TRBJ2-1,TRBV4-1,few,CASSQEGLGLNEQFF
TRBJ2-3,TRBV29-1,-,CSVPQGTSWSLTDTQYF
TRBJ2-5,TRBV9,-,CASSKRTGETQYF
TRBJ1-2,TRBV28,-,CASSGRGYTF
TRBJ2-2,TRBV27,-,CASTGLAGVSGELFF
TRBJ2-2,TRBV7-9,few,CSSSLLPGELFF
TRBJ1-4,TRBV5-8,-,CASSLGPTSNEKLFF
TRBJ1-2,TRBV5-6,-,CASSLAVGTGFVGYTF
TRBJ1-2,TRBV10-3,-,CAISDGVAGGDGYTF
TRBJ2-6,TRBV5-8,-,CASSFRSGSSGGANVLTF
TRBJ2-4,TRBV7-9,-,CASSPLLAGAKNIQYF
TRBJ2-7,TRBV29-1,-,CSVETGLGYEQYF
TRBJ2-7,TRBV5-1,-,CASSLGYSGYGQYF
TRBJ2-1,TRBV7-9,-,CASSLRSHRAPGIVNEQFF
TRBJ2-5,TRBV9,-,CASSATSTEETQYF
TRBJ2-1,TRBV29-1,-,CSVEFGGGGYNEQFF
TRBJ1-1,TRBV18,-,CASSRFDRGGMNTEAFF